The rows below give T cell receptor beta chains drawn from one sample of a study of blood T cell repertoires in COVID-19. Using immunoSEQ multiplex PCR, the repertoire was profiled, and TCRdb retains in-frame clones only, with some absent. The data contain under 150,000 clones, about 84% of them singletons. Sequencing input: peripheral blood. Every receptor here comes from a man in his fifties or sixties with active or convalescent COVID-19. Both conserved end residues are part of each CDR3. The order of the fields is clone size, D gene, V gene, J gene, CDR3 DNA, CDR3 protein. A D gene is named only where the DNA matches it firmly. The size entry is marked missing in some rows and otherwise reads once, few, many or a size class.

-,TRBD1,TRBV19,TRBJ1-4,TGTGCCAGTAGCAAGGACAGGGAGGAAAAACTGTTTTTT,CASSKDREEKLFF
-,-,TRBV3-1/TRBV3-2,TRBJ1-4,TGTGCCAGCAGTAGACGGGGAGAGGTGCAACTGTTTTTT,CASSRRGEVQLFF
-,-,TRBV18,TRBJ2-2,TGTGCCAGCTCACCAACAACCCCGGGGGGCTCGACCGGGGAGCTGTTTTTT,CASSPTTPGGSTGELFF
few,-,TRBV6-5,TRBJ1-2,TGTGCCAGCAGTTACTCAGCGGGGATCGGCTACACCTTC,CASSYSAGIGYTF
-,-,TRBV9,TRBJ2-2,TGTGCCAGCAGCGTATACCAGGGGACCGGGGAGCTGTTTTTT,CASSVYQGTGELFF
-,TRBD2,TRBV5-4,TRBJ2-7,TGTGCCAGCAGCTTAACCAGCGGGAGAAAATACGAGCAGTACTTC,CASSLTSGRKYEQYF
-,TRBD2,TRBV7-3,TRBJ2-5,TGTGCCAGCAGCTCCGGGACTAGTGACGAGACCCAGTACTTC,CASSSGTSDETQYF
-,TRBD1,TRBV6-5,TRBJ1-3,TGTGCCAGCAAGGGACAGGGGGTAAACACCATATATTTT,CASKGQGVNTIYF
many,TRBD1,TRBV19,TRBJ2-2,TGTGCCAGTAGTATATCCCCCCTGCAGGGGGTTCCCACCGGGGAGCTGTTTTTT,CASSISPLQGVPTGELFF
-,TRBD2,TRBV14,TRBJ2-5,TGTGCCAGCAGCCAAGGAGGGACTAGCGGGAGATCTGTTGAGACCCAGTACTTC,CASSQGGTSGRSVETQYF
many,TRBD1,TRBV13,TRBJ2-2,TGTGCCAGCAGCTTCGGGGACAGGAACACCGGGGAGCTGTTTTTT,CASSFGDRNTGELFF
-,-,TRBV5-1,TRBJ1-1,TGCGCCAGCAGCCCCGGCGGGTGGGGCACTGAAGCTTTCTTT,CASSPGGWGTEAFF
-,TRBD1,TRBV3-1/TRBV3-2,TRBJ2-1,TGTGCCAGCAGCCACCCCGGGACAGTAAAAAATGAGCAGTTCTTC,CASSHPGTVKNEQFF
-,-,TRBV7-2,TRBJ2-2,TGTGCCAGCAGCTTATTATCAGGGGGAGGTTACACCGGGGAGCTGTTTTTT,CASSLLSGGGYTGELFF
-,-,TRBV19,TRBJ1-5,TGTGCCAGTAGCCCAGACAGGCTGTTTTATAGCAATCAGCCCCAGCATTTT,CASSPDRLFYSNQPQHF
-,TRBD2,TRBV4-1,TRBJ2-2,TGCGCCAGCAGCCCCTGGACTAGCGGGAGGGTCGGCGGGGAGCTGTTTTTT,CASSPWTSGRVGGELFF
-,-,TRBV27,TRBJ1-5,TGTGCCAGCAGTTTATCATCAGGGCTCCCTCAGCCCCAGCATTTT,CASSLSSGLPQPQHF
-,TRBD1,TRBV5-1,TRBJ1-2,TGCGCCAGCAGCTTGACAGGGGGCAATGGCTACACCTTC,CASSLTGGNGYTF
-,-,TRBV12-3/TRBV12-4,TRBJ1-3,TGTGCCAGCAGTTTACAGGGGGGAAACACCATATATTTT,CASSLQGGNTIYF
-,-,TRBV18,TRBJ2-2,TGTGCCAGCTCACCGGGACTTGCGGGCGGGGAGCTGTTTTTT,CASSPGLAGGELFF
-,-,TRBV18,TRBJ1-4,TGTGCCAGCTCACCTACGACAGCTCCCCATGAAAAACTGTTTTTT,CASSPTTAPHEKLFF
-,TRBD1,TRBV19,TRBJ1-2,TGTGCCAGTACCCCGACAAAACAGGGGGCACTTGGCTACACCTTC,CASTPTKQGALGYTF
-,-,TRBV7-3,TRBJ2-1,TGTGCCAGCAGCTTAGCTCCGAGGGCCTACAATGAGCAGTTCTTC,CASSLAPRAYNEQFF
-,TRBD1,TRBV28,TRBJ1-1,TGTGCCAGCAGTATATGGTCAGGGGGAGGAGGCACTGAAGCTTTCTTT,CASSIWSGGGGTEAFF
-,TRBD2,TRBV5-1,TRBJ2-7,TGCGCCAGCAGCCCCAGCGGGAGAGGATACGAGCAGTACTTC,CASSPSGRGYEQYF
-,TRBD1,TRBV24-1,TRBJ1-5,TGTGCCACCAGTTTAGGCGGCGGGACAGGGGGCTTTCAGCCCCAGCATTTT,CATSLGGGTGGFQPQHF
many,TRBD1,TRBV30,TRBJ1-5,TGTGCCTGGAGTGTCACAGGGGACAATCAGCCCCAGCATTTT,CAWSVTGDNQPQHF
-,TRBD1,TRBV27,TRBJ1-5,TGTGCCAGCAGTCCCCGACAGGGGGTGCAGCCCCAGCATTTT,CASSPRQGVQPQHF
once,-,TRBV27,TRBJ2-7,TGTGCCAGCCAGCGGAACAGGGACTCCTACGAGCAGTACTTC,CASQRNRDSYEQYF
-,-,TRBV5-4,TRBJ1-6,TGTGCCAGCAGCTTGCAGGGAAATTCACCCCTCCACTTT,CASSLQGNSPLHF
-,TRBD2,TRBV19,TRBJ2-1,TGTGCCAGTAGTATGTTTCGCGGGAGGGCCAATGAGCAGTTCTTC,CASSMFRGRANEQFF
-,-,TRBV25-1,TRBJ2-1,TGTGCCAGCAGTGAAACTCCCGGAACTAGCCCCCACAATGAGCAGTTCTTC,CASSETPGTSPHNEQFF
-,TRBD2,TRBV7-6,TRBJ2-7,TGTGCCAGCAGCTTAGGTCTCGCGGGCGGGAGGGCCGCCGAGCAGTACTTC,CASSLGLAGGRAAEQYF
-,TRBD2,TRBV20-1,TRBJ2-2,TGCAGTGCCCGGGGGGGCGGGGAGCTGTTTTTT,CSARGGGELFF
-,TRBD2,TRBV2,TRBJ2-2,TGTGCCAGCAGTGGGGAGGGGCCAAATTCCGGGGAGCTGTTTTTT,CASSGEGPNSGELFF
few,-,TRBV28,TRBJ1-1,TGTGCCAGCAAGGCCCGGGAGACGGAAGCTTTCTTT,CASKARETEAFF
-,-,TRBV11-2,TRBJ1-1,TGTGCCAGCAGCTTAGCTCCACTGGCTGAAGCTTTCTTT,CASSLAPLAEAFF
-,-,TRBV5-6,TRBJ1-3,TGTGCCAGCAGCTTGAATACAGTCGGAACCACCATATATTTT,CASSLNTVGTTIYF
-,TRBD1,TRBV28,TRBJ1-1,TGTGCCAGCAGTTTACGCAGGGGGTCGGCGGGAAACACTGAAGCTTTCTTT,CASSLRRGSAGNTEAFF
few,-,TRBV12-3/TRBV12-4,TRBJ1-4,TGTGCCAGCAGTTTCGGACAGTATGAAAAACTGTTTTTT,CASSFGQYEKLFF
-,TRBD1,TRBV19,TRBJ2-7,TGTGCCAGTAGTATGGACAGGAGATACTACGAGCAGTACTTC,CASSMDRRYYEQYF
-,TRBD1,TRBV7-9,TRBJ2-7,TGTGCCAGCAGCTCAATCCCAGGGGAACAGGGGGCATCCTACGAGCAGTACTTC,CASSSIPGEQGASYEQYF